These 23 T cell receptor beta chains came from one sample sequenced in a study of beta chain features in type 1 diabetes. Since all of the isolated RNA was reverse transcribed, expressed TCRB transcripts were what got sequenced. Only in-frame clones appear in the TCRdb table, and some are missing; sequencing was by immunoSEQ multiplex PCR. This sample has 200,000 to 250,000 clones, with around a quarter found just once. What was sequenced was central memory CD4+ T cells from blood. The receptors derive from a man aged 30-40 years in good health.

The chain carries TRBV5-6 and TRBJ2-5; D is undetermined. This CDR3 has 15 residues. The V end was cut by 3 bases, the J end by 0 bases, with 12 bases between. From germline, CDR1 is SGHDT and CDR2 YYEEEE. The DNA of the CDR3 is TGTGCCAGCAGCTCCCCCTCCAGGTACCAAGAGACCCAGTACTTC. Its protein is CASSSPSRYQETQYF.

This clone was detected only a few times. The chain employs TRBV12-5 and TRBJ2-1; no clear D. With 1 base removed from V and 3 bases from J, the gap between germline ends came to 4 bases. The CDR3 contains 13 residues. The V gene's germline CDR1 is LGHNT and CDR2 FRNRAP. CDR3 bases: TGTGCTAGTGGTTTGGACGGCTACAATGAGCAGTTCTTC. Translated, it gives CASGLDGYNEQFF.

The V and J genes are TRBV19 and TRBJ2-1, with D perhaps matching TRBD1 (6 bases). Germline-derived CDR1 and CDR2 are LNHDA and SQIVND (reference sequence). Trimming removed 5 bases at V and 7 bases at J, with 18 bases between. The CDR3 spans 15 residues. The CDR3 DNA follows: TGTGCCAGTAGTCCCGATCAACCAGGGGCTAATGAGCAGTTCTTC. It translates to CASSPDQPGANEQFF.

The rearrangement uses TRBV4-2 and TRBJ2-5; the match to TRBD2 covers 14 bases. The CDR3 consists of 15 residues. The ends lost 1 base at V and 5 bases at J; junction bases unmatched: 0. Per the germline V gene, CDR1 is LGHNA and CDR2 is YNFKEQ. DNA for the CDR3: TGTGCCAGCAGCCAAGGGACTAGCGGGGGGGAGACCCAGTACTTC. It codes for CASSQGTSGGETQYF.

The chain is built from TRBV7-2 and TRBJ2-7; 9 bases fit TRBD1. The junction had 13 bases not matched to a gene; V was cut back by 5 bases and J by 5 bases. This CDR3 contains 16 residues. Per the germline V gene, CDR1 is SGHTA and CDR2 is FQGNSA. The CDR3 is CASSIRLGQGGNEQYF. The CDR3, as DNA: TGTGCCAGCAGCATCCGTCTGGGACAGGGAGGGAACGAGCAGTACTTC.

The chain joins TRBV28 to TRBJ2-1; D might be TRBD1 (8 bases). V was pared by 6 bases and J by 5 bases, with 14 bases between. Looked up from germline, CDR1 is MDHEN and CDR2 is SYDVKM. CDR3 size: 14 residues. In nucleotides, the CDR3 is TGTGCCAGCAGCCTACAGGGGGGGAACAATGAGCAGTTCTTC. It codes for CASSLQGGNNEQFF.

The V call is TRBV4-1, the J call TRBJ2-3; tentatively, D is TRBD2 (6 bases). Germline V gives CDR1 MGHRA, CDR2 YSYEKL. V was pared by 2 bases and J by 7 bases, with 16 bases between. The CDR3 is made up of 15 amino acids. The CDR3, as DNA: TGCGCCAGCAGCCAAACAACGGGGGTACGCTATACGCAGTATTTT. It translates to CASSQTTGVRYTQYF.

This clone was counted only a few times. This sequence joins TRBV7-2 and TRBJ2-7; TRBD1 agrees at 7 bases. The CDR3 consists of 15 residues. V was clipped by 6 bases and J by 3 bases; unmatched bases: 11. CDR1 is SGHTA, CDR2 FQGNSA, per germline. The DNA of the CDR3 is TGTGCCAGCAGGCGTGACAGGGCCGTTAGCTACGAGCAGTACTTC. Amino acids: CASRRDRAVSYEQYF.

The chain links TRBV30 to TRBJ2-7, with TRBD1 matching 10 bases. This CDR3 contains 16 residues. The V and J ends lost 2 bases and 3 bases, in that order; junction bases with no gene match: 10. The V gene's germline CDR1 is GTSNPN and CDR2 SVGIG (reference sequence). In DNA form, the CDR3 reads TGTGCCTGGAGTCCACCATTAGGGACAGGGGTCTACGAGCAGTACTTC. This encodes CAWSPPLGTGVYEQYF. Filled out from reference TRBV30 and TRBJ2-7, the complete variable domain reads SQTIHQWPATLVQPVGSPLSLECTVEGTSNPNLYWYRQAAGRGLQLLFYSVGIGQISSEVPQNLSASRPQDRQFILSSKKLLLSDSGFYLCAWSPPLGTGVYEQYFGPGTRLTVT.

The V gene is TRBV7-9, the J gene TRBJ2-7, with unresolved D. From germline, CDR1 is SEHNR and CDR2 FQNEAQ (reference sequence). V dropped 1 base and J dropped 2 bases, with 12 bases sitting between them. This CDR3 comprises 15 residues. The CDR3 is CASSLGSPSTYEQYF. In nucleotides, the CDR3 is TGTGCCAGCAGCTTAGGGAGTCCCTCCACCTACGAGCAGTACTTC.

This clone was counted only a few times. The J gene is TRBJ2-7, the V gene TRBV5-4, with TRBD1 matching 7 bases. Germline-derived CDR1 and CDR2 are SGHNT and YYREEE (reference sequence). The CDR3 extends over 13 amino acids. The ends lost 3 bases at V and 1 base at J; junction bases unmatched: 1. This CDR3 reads CASSWDRSYEQYF. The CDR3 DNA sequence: TGTGCCAGCAGCTGGGACAGATCCTACGAGCAGTACTTC. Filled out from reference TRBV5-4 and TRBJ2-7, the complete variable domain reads ETGVTQSPTHLIKTRGQQVTLRCSSQSGHNTVSWYQQALGQGPQFIFQYYREEENGRGNFPPRFSGLQFPNYSSELNVNALELDDSALYLCASSWDRSYEQYFGPGTRLTVT.

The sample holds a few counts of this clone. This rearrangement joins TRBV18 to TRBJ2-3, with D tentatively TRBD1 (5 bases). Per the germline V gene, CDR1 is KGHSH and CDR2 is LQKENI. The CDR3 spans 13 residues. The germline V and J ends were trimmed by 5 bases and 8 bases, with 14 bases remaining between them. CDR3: CASSEQEQGTQYF. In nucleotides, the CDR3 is TGTGCCAGCTCAGAACAGGAGCAGGGTACGCAGTATTTT. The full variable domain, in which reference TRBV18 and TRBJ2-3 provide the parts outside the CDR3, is NAGVMQNPRHLVRRRGQEARLRCSPMKGHSHVYWYRQLPEEGLKFMVYLQKENIIDESGMPKERFSAEFPKEGPSILRIQQVVRGDSAAYFCASSEQEQGTQYFGPGTRLTVL.

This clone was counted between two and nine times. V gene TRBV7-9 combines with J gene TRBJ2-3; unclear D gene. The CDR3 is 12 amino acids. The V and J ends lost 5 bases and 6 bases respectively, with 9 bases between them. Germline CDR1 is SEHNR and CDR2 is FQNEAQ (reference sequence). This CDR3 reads CASSNLGDTQYF. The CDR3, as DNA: TGTGCCAGCAGCAACTTAGGGGATACGCAGTATTTT.

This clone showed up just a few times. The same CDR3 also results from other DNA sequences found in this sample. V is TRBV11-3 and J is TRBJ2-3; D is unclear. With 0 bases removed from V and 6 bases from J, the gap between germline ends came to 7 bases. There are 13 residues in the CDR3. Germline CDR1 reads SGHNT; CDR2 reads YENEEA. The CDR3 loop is CASSLDQGDTQYF. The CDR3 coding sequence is TGTGCCAGCAGCTTAGATCAAGGGGATACGCAGTATTTT.

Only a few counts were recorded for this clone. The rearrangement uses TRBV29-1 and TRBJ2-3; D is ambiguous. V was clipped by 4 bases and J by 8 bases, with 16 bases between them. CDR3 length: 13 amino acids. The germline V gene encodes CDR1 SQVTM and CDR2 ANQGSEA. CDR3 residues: CSVAAPPAPTQYF. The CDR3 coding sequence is TGCAGCGTTGCGGCCCCCCCCGCTCCTACGCAGTATTTT.

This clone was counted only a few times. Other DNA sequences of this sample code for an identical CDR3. The CDR3 bases are TGTGCCTGGAGTGTACCCGGCGCTACTAGCACAGATACGCAGTATTTT. It yields the protein CAWSVPGATSTDTQYF. V usage is TRBV30 and J usage is TRBJ2-3, with D unclear. Trimming took 0 bases from V and 0 from J, leaving 13 bases between them. The germline CDR1 and CDR2 sequences are GTSNPN and SVGIG (reference sequence). The CDR3 covers 16 residues. Variable domain in full (rest from reference TRBV30 and TRBJ2-3): SQTIHQWPATLVQPVGSPLSLECTVEGTSNPNLYWYRQAAGRGLQLLFYSVGIGQISSEVPQNLSASRPQDRQFILSSKKLLLSDSGFYLCAWSVPGATSTDTQYFGPGTRLTVL.

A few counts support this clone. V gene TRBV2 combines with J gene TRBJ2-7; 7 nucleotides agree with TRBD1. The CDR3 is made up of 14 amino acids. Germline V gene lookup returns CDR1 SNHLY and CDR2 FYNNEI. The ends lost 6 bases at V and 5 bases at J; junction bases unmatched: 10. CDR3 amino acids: CASSQNRGLNEQYF. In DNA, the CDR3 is TGTGCCAGCAGCCAGAACAGGGGTCTGAACGAGCAGTACTTC.

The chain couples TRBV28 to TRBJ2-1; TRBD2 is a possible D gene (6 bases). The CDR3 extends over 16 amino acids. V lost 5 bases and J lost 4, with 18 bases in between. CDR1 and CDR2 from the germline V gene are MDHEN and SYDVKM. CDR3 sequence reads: CASSPSGGSKYNEQFF. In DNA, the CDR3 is TGTGCCAGCAGTCCGAGCGGAGGGAGCAAGTACAATGAGCAGTTCTTC. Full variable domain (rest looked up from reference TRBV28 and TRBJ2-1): DVKVTQSSRYLVKRTGEKVFLECVQDMDHENMFWYRQDPGLGLRLIYFSYDVKMKEKGDIPEGYSVSREKKERFSLILESASTNQTSMYLCASSPSGGSKYNEQFFGPGTRLTVL.

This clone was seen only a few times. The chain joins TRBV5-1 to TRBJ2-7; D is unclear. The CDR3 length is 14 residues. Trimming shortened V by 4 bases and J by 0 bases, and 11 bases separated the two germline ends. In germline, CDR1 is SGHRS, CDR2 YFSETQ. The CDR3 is CASSPQPSSYEQYF. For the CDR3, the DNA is TGCGCCAGCAGCCCCCAGCCGAGCTCCTACGAGCAGTACTTC.

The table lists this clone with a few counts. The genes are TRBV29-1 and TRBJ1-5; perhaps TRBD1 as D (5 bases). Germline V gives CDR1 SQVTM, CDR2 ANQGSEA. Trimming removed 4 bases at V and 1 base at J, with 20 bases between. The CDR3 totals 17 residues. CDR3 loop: CSVGSGGARDSNQPQHF. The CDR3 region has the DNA TGCAGCGTTGGATCAGGTGGGGCAAGAGACAGCAATCAGCCCCAGCATTTT.

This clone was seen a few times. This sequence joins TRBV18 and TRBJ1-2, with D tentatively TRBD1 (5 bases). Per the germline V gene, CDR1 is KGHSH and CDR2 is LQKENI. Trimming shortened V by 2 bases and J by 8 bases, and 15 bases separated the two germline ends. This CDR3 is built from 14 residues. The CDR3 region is CASSPEGRGRGYTF. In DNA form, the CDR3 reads TGTGCCAGCTCACCAGAGGGCCGGGGCCGCGGCTACACCTTC.

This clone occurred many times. The CDR3 spells CASSVDLNQPQHF. The CDR3 DNA follows: TGTGCCAGCAGCGTTGACCTAAATCAGCCCCAGCATTTT. This chain uses TRBV7-9 with TRBJ1-5; no reliable D call. The CDR3 extends over 13 amino acids. V gave up 5 bases and J gave up 4 bases, with 9 bases separating them. Germline CDR1 and CDR2: SEHNR and FQNEAQ (reference sequence).

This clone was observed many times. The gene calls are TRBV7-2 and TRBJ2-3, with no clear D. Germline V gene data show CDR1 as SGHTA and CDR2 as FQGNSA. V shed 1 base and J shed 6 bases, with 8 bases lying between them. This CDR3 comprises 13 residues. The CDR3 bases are TGTGCCAGCAGCTTAGGGTTGGCGGATACGCAGTATTTT. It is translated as CASSLGLADTQYF.